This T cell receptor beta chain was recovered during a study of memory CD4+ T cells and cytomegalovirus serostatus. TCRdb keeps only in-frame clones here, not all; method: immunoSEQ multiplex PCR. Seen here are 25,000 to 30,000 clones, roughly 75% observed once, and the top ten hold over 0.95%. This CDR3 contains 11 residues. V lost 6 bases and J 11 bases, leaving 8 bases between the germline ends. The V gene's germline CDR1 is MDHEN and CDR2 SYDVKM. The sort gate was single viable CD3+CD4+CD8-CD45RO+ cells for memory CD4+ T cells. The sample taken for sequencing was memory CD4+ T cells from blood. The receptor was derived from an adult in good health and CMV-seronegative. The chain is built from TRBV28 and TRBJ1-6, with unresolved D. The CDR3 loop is CASSLGPPLHF. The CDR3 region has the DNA TGTGCCAGCAGCCTAGGCCCACCCCTCCACTTT.